This TCR beta chain was observed in a study of OX40 agonist ivuxolimab in advanced cancers. Findings of the study overall: Clones of CD4+ and CD8+ blood T cells grew by week 6 at doses of 0.1 to 3.0 mg/kg. The study found that CD8+ T cells averaged more expanded clones than CD4+. The study found among the lowest clonal expansion in partial responders at 0.1-3.0 mg/kg. Low normalized T-cell clonal expansion was additionally recorded for some nonresponders.

Data came from immunoSEQ multiplex PCR; TCRdb stores just in-frame clones and leaves some out. Altogether roughly 60,000 clones are present, around 84% being singletons, with the ten largest covering 2.5% to 3.5%. V trimming: 1 base; J trimming: 4 bases; junction bases outside the gene matches: 3. The CDR3 spans 14 residues. CDR1 is LNHDA and CDR2 is SQIVND in the germline V gene (reference sequence). Points on this clone: Its specificity is not known.

The J gene is TRBJ2-7, the V gene TRBV19; 8 bases line up with TRBD2. Sequencing used CD4+ or CD8+ T cells sorted from blood, obtained in a trial of the OX40 agonist ivuxolimab. The origin of this receptor is an adult with an advanced solid tumor such as melanoma, head and neck, liver or kidney cancer. The CDR3 sequence is CASSIVGGAYEQYF. In DNA, the CDR3 is TGTGCCAGTAGTATAGTCGGGGGGGCTTACGAGCAGTACTTC.